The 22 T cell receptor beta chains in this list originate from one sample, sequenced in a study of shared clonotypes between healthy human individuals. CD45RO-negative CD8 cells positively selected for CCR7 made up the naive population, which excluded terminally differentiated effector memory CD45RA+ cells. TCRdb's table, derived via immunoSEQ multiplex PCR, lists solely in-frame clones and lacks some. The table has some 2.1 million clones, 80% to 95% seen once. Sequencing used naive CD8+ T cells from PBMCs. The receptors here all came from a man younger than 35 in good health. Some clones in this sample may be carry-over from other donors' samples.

CDR3 sequence reads: CASSEGGVANYGYTF. Here the CDR3 DNA reads TGTGCCAGCAGTGAAGGGGGGGTCGCTAACTATGGCTACACCTTC. The V and J genes are TRBV2 and TRBJ1-2; the D gene is possibly TRBD1 (5 bases). Trimming stripped 1 base from V and 0 bases from J, with 9 bases between. This CDR3 contains 15 residues. CDR1 and CDR2 (germline): SNHLY, FYNNEI.

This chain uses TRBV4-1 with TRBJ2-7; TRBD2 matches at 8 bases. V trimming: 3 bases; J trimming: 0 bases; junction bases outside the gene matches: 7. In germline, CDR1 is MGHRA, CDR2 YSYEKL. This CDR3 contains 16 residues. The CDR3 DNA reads TGCGCCAGCAGCCACCCTAAGACTAGCGCCTCCTACGAGCAGTACTTC. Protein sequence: CASSHPKTSASYEQYF.

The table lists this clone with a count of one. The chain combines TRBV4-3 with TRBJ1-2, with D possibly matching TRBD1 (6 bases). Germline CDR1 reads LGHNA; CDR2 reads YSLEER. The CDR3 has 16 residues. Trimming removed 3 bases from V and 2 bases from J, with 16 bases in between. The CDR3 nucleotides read TGCGCCAGCAGCCATAGCCTCGGGGGGCCCAACTATGGCTACACCTTC. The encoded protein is CASSHSLGGPNYGYTF.

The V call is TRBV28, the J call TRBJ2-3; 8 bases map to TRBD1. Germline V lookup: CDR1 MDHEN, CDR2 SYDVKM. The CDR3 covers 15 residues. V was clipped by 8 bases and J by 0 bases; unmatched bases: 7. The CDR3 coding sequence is TGTGCCAGCCGTCAGGGGGCGCGTAGCACAGATACGCAGTATTTT. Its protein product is CASRQGARSTDTQYF.

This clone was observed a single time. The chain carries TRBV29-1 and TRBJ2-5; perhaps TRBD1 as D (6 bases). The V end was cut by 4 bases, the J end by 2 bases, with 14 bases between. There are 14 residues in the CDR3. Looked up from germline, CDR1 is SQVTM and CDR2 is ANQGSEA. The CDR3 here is CSVVLSDRQETQYF. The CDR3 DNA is TGCAGCGTTGTTCTTTCGGACAGACAAGAGACCCAGTACTTC.

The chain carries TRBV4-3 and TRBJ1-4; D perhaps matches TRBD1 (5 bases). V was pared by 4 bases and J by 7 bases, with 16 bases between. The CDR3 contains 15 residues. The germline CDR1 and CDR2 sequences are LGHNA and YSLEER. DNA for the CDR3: TGCGCCAGCAGCCGGATTCTACAGGAGGGTGAAAAACTGTTTTTT. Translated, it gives CASSRILQEGEKLFF.

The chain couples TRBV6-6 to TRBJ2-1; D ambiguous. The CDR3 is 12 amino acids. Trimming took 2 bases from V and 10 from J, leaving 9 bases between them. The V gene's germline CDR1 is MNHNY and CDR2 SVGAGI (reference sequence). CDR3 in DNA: TGTGCCAGCAGTTACATAAGGTACGAGCAGTTCTTC. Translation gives CASSYIRYEQFF.

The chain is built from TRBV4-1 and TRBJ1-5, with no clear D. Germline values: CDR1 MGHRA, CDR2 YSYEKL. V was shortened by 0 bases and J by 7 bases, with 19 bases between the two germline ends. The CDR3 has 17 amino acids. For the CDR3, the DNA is TGCGCCAGCAGCCAAGATCGGGAGGAGATTACTACACAGCCCCAGCATTTT. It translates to CASSQDREEITTQPQHF.

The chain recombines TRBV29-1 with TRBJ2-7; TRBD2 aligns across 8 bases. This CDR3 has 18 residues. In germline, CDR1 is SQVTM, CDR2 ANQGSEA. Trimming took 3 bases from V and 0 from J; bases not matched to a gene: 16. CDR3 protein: CSVEARGGDRYSSYEQYF. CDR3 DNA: TGCAGCGTTGAGGCCCGGGGGGGAGATCGATACAGCTCCTACGAGCAGTACTTC.

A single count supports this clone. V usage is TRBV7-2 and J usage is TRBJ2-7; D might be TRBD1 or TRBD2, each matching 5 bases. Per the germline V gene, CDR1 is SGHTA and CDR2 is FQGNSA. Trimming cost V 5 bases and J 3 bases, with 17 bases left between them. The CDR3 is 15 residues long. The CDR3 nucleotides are TGTGCCAGCAGCGAGAGTCGGGACGCCTTCTACGAGCAGTACTTC. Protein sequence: CASSESRDAFYEQYF.

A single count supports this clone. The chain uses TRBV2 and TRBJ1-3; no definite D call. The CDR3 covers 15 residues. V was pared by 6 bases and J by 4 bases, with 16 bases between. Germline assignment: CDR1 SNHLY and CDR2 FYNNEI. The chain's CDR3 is CASRGLTGYGNTIYF. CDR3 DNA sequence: TGTGCCAGCAGGGGTCTTACGGGATACGGAAACACCATATATTTT. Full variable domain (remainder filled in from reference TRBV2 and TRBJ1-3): EPEVTQTPSHQVTQMGQEVILRCVPISNHLYFYWYRQILGQKVEFLVSFYNNEISEKSEIFDDQFSVERPDGSNFTLKIRSTKLEDSAMYFCASRGLTGYGNTIYFGEGSWLTVV.

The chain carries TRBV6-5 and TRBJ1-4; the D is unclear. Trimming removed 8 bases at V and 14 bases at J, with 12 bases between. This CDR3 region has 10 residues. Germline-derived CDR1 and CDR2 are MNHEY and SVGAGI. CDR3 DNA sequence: TGTGCCAGCGGGTTCCCTATCCTGTTTTTT. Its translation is CASGFPILFF.

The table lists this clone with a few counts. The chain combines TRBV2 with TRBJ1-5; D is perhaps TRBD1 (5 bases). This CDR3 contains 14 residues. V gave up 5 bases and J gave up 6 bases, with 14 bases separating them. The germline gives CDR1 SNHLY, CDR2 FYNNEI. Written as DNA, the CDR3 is TGTGCCAGCAGTAAAACAGGAGGCGTTCAGCCCCAGCATTTT. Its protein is CASSKTGGVQPQHF.

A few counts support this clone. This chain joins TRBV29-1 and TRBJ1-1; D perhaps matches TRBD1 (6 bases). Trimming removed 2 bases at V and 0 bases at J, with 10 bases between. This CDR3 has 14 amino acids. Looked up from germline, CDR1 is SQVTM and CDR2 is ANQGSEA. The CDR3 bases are TGCAGCGTTGAATTCGGACAGCTGAACACTGAAGCTTTCTTT. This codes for CSVEFGQLNTEAFF.

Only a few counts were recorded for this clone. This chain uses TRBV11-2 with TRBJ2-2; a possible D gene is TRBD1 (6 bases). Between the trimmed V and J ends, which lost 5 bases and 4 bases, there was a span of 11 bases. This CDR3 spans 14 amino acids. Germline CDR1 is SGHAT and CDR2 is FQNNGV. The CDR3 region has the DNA TGTGCCAGCAGCGGACAGAGATTCACCGGGGAGCTGTTTTTT. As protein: CASSGQRFTGELFF.

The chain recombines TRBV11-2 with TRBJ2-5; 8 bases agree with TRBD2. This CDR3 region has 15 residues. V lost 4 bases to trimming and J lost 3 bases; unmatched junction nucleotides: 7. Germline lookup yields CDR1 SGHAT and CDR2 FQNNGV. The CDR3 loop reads CASSSLAGTEETQYF. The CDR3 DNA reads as TGTGCCAGCAGCTCCTTAGCGGGAACGGAAGAGACCCAGTACTTC.

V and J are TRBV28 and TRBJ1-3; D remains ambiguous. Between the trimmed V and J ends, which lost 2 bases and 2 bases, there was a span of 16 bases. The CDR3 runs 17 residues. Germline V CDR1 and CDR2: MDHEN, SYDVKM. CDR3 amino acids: CASSLLRGAGTGNTIYF. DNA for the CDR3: TGTGCCAGCAGTTTACTCCGGGGTGCAGGTACTGGAAACACCATATATTTT.

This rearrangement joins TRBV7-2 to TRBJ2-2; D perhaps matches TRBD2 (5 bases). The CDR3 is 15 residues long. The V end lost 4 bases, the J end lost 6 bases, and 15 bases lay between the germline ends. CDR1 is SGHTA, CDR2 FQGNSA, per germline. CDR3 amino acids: CASSYHWTGPGELFF. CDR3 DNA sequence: TGTGCCAGCAGCTACCACTGGACTGGGCCCGGGGAGCTGTTTTTT.

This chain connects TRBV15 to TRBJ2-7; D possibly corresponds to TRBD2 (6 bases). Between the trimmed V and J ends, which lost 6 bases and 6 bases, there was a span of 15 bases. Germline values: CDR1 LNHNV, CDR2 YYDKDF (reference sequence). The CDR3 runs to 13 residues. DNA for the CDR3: TGTGCCACCAGTCTTGCGGGGAACTCCGAGCAGTACTTC. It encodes CATSLAGNSEQYF.

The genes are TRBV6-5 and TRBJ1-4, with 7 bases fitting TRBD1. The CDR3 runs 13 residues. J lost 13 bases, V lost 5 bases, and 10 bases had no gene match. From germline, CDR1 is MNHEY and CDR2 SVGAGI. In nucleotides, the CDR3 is TGTGCCAGCAGTATCCGACAGGGTCATGGACTGTTTTTT. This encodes CASSIRQGHGLFF.

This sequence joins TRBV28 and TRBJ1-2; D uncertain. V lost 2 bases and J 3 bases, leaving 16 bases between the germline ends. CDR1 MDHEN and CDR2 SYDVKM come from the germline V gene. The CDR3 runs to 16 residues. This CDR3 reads CASSLTPGHDDYGYTF. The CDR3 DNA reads TGTGCCAGCAGTTTAACACCCGGGCATGATGACTATGGCTACACCTTC.

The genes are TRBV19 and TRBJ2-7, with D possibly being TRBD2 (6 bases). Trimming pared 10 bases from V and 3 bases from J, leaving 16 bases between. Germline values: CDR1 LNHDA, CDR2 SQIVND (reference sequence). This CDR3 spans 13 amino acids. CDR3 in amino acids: CATLDGGDYEQYF. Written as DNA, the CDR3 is TGTGCCACCTTAGACGGAGGGGACTACGAGCAGTACTTC.